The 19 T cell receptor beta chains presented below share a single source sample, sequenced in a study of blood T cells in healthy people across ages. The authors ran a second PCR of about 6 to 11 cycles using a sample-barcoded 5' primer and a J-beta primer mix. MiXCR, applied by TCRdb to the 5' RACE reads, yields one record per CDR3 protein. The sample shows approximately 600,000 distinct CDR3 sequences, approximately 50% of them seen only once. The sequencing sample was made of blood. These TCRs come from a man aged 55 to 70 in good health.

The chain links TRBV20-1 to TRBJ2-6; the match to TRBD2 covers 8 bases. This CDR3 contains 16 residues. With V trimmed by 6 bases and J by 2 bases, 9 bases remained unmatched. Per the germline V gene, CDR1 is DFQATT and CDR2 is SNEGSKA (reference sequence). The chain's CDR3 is CSALGLADPGANVLTF. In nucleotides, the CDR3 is TGCAGTGCACTCGGACTAGCCGACCCTGGGGCCAACGTCCTGACTTTC.

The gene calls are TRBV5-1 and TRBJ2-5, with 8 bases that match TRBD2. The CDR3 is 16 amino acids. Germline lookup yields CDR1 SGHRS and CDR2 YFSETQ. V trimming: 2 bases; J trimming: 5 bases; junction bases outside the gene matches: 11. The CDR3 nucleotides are TGCGCCAGCAGCTTCGCGCTAGCGGGCTTGGTTGAGACCCAGTACTTC. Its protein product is CASSFALAGLVETQYF.

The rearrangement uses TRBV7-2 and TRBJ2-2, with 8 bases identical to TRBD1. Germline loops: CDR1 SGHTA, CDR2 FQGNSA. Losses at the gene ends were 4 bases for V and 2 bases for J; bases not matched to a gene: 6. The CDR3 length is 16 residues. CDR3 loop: CASSSRTGSNTGELFF. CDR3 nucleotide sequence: TGTGCCAGCAGCTCCCGGACAGGGAGTAACACCGGGGAGCTGTTTTTT.

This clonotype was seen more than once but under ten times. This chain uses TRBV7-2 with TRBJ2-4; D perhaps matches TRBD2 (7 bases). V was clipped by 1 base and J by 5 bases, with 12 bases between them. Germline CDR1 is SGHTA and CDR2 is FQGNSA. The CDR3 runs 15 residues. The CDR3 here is CASSLDGGQENIQYF. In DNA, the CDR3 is TGTGCCAGCAGCTTAGACGGGGGGCAGGAAAACATTCAGTACTTC.

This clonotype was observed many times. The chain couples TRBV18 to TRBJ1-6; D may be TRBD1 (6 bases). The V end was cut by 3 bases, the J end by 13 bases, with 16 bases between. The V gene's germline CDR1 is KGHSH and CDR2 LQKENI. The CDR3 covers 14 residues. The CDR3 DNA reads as TGTGCCAGCTCACCGGACAGCCCGCGTGGCCCCCTCCACTTT. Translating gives CASSPDSPRGPLHF. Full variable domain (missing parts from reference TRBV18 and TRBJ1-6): NAGVMQNPRHLVRRRGQEARLRCSPMKGHSHVYWYRQLPEEGLKFMVYLQKENIIDESGMPKERFSAEFPKEGPSILRIQQVVRGDSAAYFCASSPDSPRGPLHFGNGTRLTVT.

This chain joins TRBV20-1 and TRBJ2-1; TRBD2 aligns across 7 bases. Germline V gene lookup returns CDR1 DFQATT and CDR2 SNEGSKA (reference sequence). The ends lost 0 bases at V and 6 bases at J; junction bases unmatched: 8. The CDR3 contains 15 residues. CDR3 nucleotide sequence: TGCAGTGCTAGAGATCCACGGGACTATGGCAATGAGCAGTTCTTC. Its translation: CSARDPRDYGNEQFF.

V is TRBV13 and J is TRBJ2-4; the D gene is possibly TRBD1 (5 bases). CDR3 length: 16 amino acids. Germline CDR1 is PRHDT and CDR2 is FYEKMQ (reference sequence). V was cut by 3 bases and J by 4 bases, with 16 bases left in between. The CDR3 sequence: CASSLRGLGEKNIQYF. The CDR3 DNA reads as TGTGCCAGCAGCTTGAGAGGCCTAGGGGAAAAAAACATTCAGTACTTC.

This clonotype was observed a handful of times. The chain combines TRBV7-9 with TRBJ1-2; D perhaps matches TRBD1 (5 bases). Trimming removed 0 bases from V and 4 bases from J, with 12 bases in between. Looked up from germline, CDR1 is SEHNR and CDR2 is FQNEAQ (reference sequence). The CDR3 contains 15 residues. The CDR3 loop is CASSLAGLDSYGYTF. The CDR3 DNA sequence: TGTGCCAGCAGCTTAGCGGGTCTCGACAGCTATGGCTACACCTTC.

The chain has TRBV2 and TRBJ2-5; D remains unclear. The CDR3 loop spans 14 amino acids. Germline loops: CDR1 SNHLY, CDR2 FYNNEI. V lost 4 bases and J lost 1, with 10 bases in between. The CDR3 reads CASSARGAQETQYF. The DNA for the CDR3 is TGTGCCAGCAGTGCGCGAGGCGCCCAAGAGACCCAGTACTTC.

The CDR3 nucleotides read TGCGCCAGCAGCTTGGAAGGGACTAGCGGGGGTGCCTACAATGAGCAGTTCTTC. This translates into CASSLEGTSGGAYNEQFF. The gene calls are TRBV5-1 and TRBJ2-1; TRBD2 matches at 14 bases. CDR3 length: 18 amino acids. The germline V gene encodes CDR1 SGHRS and CDR2 YFSETQ. Trimming removed 0 bases from V and 2 bases from J; junction bases left unmatched: 4.

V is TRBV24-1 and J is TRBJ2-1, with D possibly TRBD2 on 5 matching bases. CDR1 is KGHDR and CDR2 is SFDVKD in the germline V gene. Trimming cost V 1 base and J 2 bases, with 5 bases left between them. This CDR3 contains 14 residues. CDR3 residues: CATSDLAAYNEQFF. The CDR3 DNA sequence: TGTGCCACCAGTGATTTAGCGGCCTACAATGAGCAGTTCTTC.

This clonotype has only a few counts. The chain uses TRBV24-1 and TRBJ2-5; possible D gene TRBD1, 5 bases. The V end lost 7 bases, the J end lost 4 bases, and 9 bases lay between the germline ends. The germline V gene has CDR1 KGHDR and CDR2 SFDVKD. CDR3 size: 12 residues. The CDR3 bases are TGTGCCACCAGAGGGGTCGGAGAGACCCAGTACTTC. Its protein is CATRGVGETQYF.

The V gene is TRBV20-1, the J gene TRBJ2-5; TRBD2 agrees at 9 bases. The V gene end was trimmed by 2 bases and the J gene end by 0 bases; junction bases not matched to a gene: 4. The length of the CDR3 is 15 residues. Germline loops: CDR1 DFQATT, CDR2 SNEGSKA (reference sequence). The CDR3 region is CSARRAGGNQETQYF. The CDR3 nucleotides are TGCAGTGCTAGAAGGGCGGGGGGGAACCAAGAGACCCAGTACTTC.

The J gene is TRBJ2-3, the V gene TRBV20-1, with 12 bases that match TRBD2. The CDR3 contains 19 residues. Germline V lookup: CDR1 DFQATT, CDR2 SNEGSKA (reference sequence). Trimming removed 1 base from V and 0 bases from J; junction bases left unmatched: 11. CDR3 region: CSARGLTSGGSPSTDTQYF. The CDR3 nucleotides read TGCAGTGCTAGAGGCCTGACTAGCGGGGGATCCCCTAGCACAGATACGCAGTATTTT.

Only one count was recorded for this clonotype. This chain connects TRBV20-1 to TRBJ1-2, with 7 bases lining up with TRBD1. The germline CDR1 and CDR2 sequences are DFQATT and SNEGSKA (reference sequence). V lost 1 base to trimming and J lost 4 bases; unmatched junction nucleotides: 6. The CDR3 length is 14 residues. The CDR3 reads CSARVDRDSYGYTF. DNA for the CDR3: TGCAGTGCTAGAGTCGACAGGGACTCCTATGGCTACACCTTC.

For the CDR3, the DNA is TGTGCCAGCAGCCAAGTGACGGGAGCATTAGGAGAGACCCAGTACTTC. It yields the protein CASSQVTGALGETQYF. This rearrangement joins TRBV3-1 to TRBJ2-5; tentative D call: TRBD2 (6 bases). Looked up from germline, CDR1 is LGHDT and CDR2 is YNNKEL (reference sequence). Trimming pared 1 base from V and 4 bases from J, leaving 16 bases between. The CDR3 loop spans 16 amino acids.

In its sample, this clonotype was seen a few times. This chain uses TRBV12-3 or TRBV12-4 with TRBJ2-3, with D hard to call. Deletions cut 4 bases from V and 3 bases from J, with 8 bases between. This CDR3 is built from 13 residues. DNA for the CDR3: TGTGCCAGCAGTTATCACGAGACAGATACGCAGTATTTT. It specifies CASSYHETDTQYF.

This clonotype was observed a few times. This CDR3 reads CASSSGQPGETQYF. The CDR3 DNA reads TGCGCCAGCAGCTCCGGACAGCCAGGGGAGACCCAGTACTTC. The chain carries TRBV5-1 and TRBJ2-5; TRBD1 might be the D (6 bases). The CDR3 totals 14 residues. Trimming stripped 3 bases from V and 5 bases from J, with 14 bases between. Germline V lookup: CDR1 SGHRS, CDR2 YFSETQ. The full variable domain, rest sourced from reference TRBV5-1 and TRBJ2-5, is KAGVTQTPRYLIKTRGQQVTLSCSPISGHRSVSWYQQTPGQGLQFLFEYFSETQRNKGNFPGRFSGRQFSNSRSEMNVSTLELGDSALYLCASSSGQPGETQYFGPGTRLLVL.

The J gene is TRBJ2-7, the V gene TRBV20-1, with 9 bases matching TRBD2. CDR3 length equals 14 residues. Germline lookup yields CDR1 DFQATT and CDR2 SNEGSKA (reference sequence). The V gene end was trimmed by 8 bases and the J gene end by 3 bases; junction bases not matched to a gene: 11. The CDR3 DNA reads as TGCAGTCTCATTAGCGGGAGTGCTTACTACGAGCAGTACTTC. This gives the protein CSLISGSAYYEQYF.